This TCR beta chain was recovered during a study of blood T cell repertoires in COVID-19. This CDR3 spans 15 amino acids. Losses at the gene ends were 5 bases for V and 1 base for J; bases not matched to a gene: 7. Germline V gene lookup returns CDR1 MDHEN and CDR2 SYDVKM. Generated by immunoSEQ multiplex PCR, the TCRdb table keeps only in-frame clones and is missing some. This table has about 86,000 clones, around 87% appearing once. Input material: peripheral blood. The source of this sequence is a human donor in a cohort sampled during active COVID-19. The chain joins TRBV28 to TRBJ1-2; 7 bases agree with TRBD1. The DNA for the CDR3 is TGTGCCAGCAGTATTGTAGGGGGCGTTAACTATGGCTACACCTTC. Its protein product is CASSIVGGVNYGYTF.